The 13 T cell receptor beta chains in this list originate from one sample, sequenced in a study of blood T cell repertoires in COVID-19. The protocol was immunoSEQ multiplex PCR, while the TCRdb copy is restricted to in-frame clones and leaves out a portion. This sample yields some 340,000 clones, of which around 83% are seen a single time; 2.5% to 3% belongs to the top ten. Source material: peripheral blood. All receptors come from a man aged 30-40 years with active or convalescent COVID-19.

This clone was recorded only once. The genes are TRBV27 and TRBJ2-3; possible D gene TRBD2, 5 bases. Germline V gene lookup returns CDR1 MNHEY and CDR2 SMNVEV (reference sequence). Trimming left V 5 bases short and J 0 bases short, with 12 bases between. There are 15 residues in the CDR3. The CDR3 sequence is CASSKAGGSTDTQYF. The DNA for the CDR3 is TGTGCCAGCAGTAAGGCAGGAGGAAGCACAGATACGCAGTATTTT.

The gene calls are TRBV7-8 and TRBJ1-2, with 10 nucleotides matching TRBD1. Germline CDR1 is SGHVS and CDR2 is FQNEAQ. Unmatched junction bases numbered 9, after V lost 6 bases and J lost 8 bases. This CDR3 spans 14 amino acids. This chain's CDR3 is CASRPMTGGLGYTF. DNA of the CDR3: TGTGCCAGCAGGCCCATGACAGGGGGCTTGGGCTACACCTTC.

V and J are TRBV7-3 and TRBJ2-2; 11 nucleotides line up with TRBD1. CDR3 length: 14 residues. Germline V gene data show CDR1 as SGHTA and CDR2 as FQGTGA. The trim removed 5 bases at V and 7 bases at J, leaving 3 bases unmatched. CDR3 loop: CASSGQGAGGELFF. As DNA, the CDR3 is TGTGCCAGCAGCGGACAGGGGGCCGGCGGGGAGCTGTTTTTT.

V is TRBV19 and J is TRBJ1-1; no reliable D call. V was trimmed by 5 bases and J by 5 bases, leaving 18 bases between them. The CDR3 sequence is 15 residues long. Germline V CDR1 and CDR2: LNHDA, SQIVND (reference sequence). The CDR3 here is CASSAAGFRGTEAFF. CDR3 DNA sequence: TGTGCCAGTAGTGCCGCCGGGTTTAGAGGGACTGAAGCTTTCTTT.

The V gene is TRBV14, the J gene TRBJ1-1; maybe TRBD1 (5 bases). The CDR3 runs to 15 residues. Per germline, CDR1 SGHDN and CDR2 FVKESK. V shed 4 bases and J shed 1 base, with 13 bases lying between them. DNA for the CDR3: TGTGCCAGCAGCCTTATTGGAGGGGAGAACACTGAAGCTTTCTTT. This sequence encodes CASSLIGGENTEAFF.

The chain recombines TRBV7-8 with TRBJ1-1; TRBD1 is a possible D gene (5 bases). Germline CDR1 is SGHVS and CDR2 is FQNEAQ. The CDR3 consists of 12 residues. Deletions cut 6 bases from V and 3 bases from J, with 8 bases between. The CDR3 here is CASSLTDTEAFF. The CDR3 coding sequence is TGTGCCAGCAGTTTGACAGACACTGAAGCTTTCTTT.

This chain uses TRBV11-3 with TRBJ2-7; 7 bases are a match to TRBD2. Unmatched junction bases numbered 4, after V lost 1 base and J lost 7 bases. The CDR3 is 13 amino acids. The germline gives CDR1 SGHNT, CDR2 YENEEA. The DNA of the CDR3 is TGTGCCAGCAGCTTAGTCCCCGGGAGGGAGCAGTACTTC. This encodes CASSLVPGREQYF.

The chain recombines TRBV3-1 (or the pseudogene TRBV3-2) with TRBJ2-1, with 7 bases that match TRBD2. From germline, CDR1 is LGHDT and CDR2 YNNKEL (reference sequence). The CDR3 length is 15 residues. The V gene end was trimmed by 4 bases and the J gene end by 2 bases; junction bases not matched to a gene: 5. DNA of the CDR3: TGTGCCAGCAGCCGGACTAGTATGGCCTACAATGAGCAGTTCTTC. This gives the protein CASSRTSMAYNEQFF.

The chain employs TRBV10-3 and TRBJ2-1, with TRBD1 matching 9 bases. There are 16 residues in the CDR3. J lost 6 bases, V lost 2 bases, and 8 bases had no gene match. From germline, CDR1 is ENHRY and CDR2 SYGVKD. For the CDR3, the DNA is TGTGCCATCAGTGAGGGGCGGGGACAGGGAGGCAATGAGCAGTTCTTC. This translates into CAISEGRGQGGNEQFF.

The chain links TRBV28 to TRBJ1-4, with 8 bases that match TRBD1. Germline V gene sequence: CDR1 MDHEN, CDR2 SYDVKM. CDR3 length: 14 residues. V lost 10 bases to trimming and J lost 7 bases; unmatched junction nucleotides: 11. DNA of the CDR3: TGTGCCACATCAGGGGGCGCGATGGGTGAAAAACTGTTTTTT. It specifies CATSGGAMGEKLFF.

V is TRBV5-6 and J is TRBJ2-2, with TRBD2 matching over 12 bases. The germline CDR1 and CDR2 sequences are SGHDT and YYEEEE. V was clipped by 4 bases and J by 7 bases; unmatched bases: 17. This CDR3 contains 19 residues. The DNA for the CDR3 is TGTGCCAGCAGCCAAATCCGACGGCCTAGCGGGGGGGCCGGCGGGGAGCTGTTTTTT. The encoded protein is CASSQIRRPSGGAGGELFF.

This clone was counted a few times. CDR3: CASKSGQGGEKLFF. The CDR3 nucleotides read TGTGCCAGTAAATCGGGACAGGGAGGCGAAAAACTGTTTTTT. This sequence joins TRBV19 and TRBJ1-4; 9 positions agree with TRBD1. The CDR3 extends over 14 amino acids. Per the germline V gene, CDR1 is LNHDA and CDR2 is SQIVND (reference sequence). Losses at the gene ends were 7 bases for V and 8 bases for J; bases not matched to a gene: 8. Combining the CDR3 with reference TRBV19 and TRBJ1-4 gives the whole variable domain DGGITQSPKYLFRKEGQNVTLSCEQNLNHDAMYWYRQDPGQGLRLIYYSQIVNDFQKGDIAEGYSVSREKKESFPLTVTSAQKNPTAFYLCASKSGQGGEKLFFGSGTQLSVL.

The chain's CDR3 is CAISDYQETQYF. CDR3 nucleotides: TGTGCCATCAGTGACTATCAAGAGACCCAGTACTTC. The chain combines TRBV10-3 with TRBJ2-5; D is unclear. The V gene's germline CDR1 is ENHRY and CDR2 SYGVKD. Trimming shortened V by 3 bases and J by 2 bases, and 4 bases separated the two germline ends. This CDR3 spans 12 amino acids.